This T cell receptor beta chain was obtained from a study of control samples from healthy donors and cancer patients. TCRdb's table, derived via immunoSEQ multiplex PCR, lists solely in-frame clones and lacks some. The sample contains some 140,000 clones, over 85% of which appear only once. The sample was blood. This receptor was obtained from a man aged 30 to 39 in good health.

The CDR3 coding sequence is TGTGCCAGCAGCCCCCCGGGCGGCTCGAACACCGGGGAGCTGTTTTTT. Translating it yields CASSPPGGSNTGELFF. The chain combines TRBV4-2 with TRBJ2-2; D unclear. CDR3 length: 16 residues. Trimming shortened V by 4 bases and J by 0 bases, and 12 bases separated the two germline ends. CDR1 is LGHNA, CDR2 YNFKEQ, per germline.